This T cell receptor (beta chain) was found in a study of beta chain features in type 1 diabetes (dated by TCRdb to 2016 to 2019). Regarding the research as a whole: Patients and healthy donors did not differ in mean age, gender distribution, total cell number or subset yield. In the study, TCRB repertoires of sorted circulating CD4+ T cell subsets from recently diagnosed type 1 diabetes patients were compared with those of matched healthy donors. Whereas all 28 donors provided naive and central memory subsets, regulatory and stem cell-like memory subsets were isolated from just 8 patients and roughly 8 healthy donors. A total of 85 million to 140 million sorted cells were examined across all samples, and the number of cells per subset was strongly correlated with RNA yield. General study outcomes and caveats: Patients with type 1 diabetes made fewer insertions and deleted more nucleotides at VDJ recombination sites, implying thymic rearrangement abnormalities. HLA sub-analyses involved small numbers of individuals, so any influence of HLA type on TCRB rearrangement remained unresolved. Naive, central memory and regulatory TCRB repertoires appeared to be more similar among patients than among healthy donors. Type 1 diabetes patients showed a moderate but significant shortening of TCRB CDR3 length in all four CD4+ subsets. PCR may preferentially amplify shorter templates, but because patient and control samples were amplified and corrected together, any resulting skew would affect both groups equally. Sequencing cDNA rather than genomic DNA could over-represent highly expressing activated cells, although activation and CD3 levels did not differ between groups.

Each donor gave one peripheral blood draw, roughly 120 mL on average, collected into heparinised tubes. Using a panel that included CD45RO, CCR7, CD25, CD127, CD95 and CD27, naive, central memory, regulatory and stem cell-like memory CD4+ T cells were sorted on a BD FACSAria II. All sorted populations exceeded 98% purity. PBMCs were separated immediately by Lymphoprep density gradient centrifugation and were stained directly, without being cultured. So that batch effects would be minimized, each experiment stained and sorted samples in pairs, pairing one healthy donor with one patient. Details on this clone: It has no known antigen specificity. No quality values exist for individual bases; no much larger clone is one base distant. The same CDR3 is also encoded by other DNA sequences in this sample.

The entire amount of isolated RNA was reverse transcribed using the High Capacity cDNA Reverse Transcription Kit, so the sequenced TCRB transcripts were expressed ones. Deep immunoSEQ sequencing was applied to naive, central memory and regulatory T cell samples, giving an average of roughly 3.3 million total reads per sample. After sorted cells were lysed in RLT buffer, RNA was extracted with DNase-treated RNeasy Micro or Mini kits, with the choice depending on cell number. Each cell subset was processed separately to prevent cross-contamination, with patient and healthy donor samples processed together. TCRB sequences were amplified from cDNA with the immunoSEQ multiplex PCR, producing 87-bp fragments spanning the CDR3 region. Amplicons were sequenced on the Illumina HiSeq platform. On the authors' methods: Synthetic template baselines were used to correct PCR bias computationally, reads within Hamming distance 2 were collapsed, and singletons that could not be merged were discarded. Reads were aligned against IMGT so that V, D and J genes, CDR3 length and insertions or deletions at six rearrangement sites could be assigned. Clonotype counts were normalized to sorted cell number within each subset before computing true diversity and Gini coefficients with the tcR R package. The overlap coefficient, calculated on TCRB nucleotide sequences, was used to quantify repertoire sharing. As stored in TCRdb, this immuneACCESS dataset retains in-frame rearrangements with V and J assigned. A fraction of the clones does not appear; measured against another copy, unresolved V genes explain less than half of the discrepancy, and the remainder lacks a known reason. V and J calls and clone size come straight from that table; D and trimming were deduced from the DNA. The sample includes more than 300,000 clones, with 9.6% observed a single time. About 0.64% of the sample is in the top ten clones.

Sequencing used central memory CD4+ T cells from blood. This clonotype originated in a man aged 30 to 39 with type 1 diabetes.

The nucleotide sequence reads as follows: TGTGCCAGCAGTCCCTCGGGTCAGGAGACCCAGTACTTC. It specifies CASSPSGQETQYF. Here the chain combines TRBV5-6 and TRBJ2-5; the D segment cannot be called with confidence. A distance of 13 bases separates the germline ends of V and J, which lose 5 bases and 5 bases respectively. The germline V gene supplies CDR1 SGHDT and CDR2 YYEEEE. The CDR3 measures 13 amino acids from cysteine to phenylalanine. Only CDR3 DNA is held: 39 bases, read in frame from base 1.